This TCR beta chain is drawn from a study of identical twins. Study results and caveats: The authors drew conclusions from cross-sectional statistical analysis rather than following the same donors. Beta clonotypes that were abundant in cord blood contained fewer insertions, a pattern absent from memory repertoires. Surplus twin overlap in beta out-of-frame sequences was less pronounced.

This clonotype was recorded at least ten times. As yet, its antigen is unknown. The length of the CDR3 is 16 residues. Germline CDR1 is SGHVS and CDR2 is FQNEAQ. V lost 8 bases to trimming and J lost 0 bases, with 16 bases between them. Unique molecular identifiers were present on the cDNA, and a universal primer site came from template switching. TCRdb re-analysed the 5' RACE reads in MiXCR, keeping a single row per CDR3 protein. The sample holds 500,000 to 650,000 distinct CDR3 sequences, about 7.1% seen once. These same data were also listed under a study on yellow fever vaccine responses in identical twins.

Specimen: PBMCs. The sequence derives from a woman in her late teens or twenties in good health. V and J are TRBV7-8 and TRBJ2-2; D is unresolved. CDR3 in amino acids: CASGGSLGTNTGELFF. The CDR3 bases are TGTGCCAGCGGTGGTAGTTTAGGCACGAACACCGGGGAGCTGTTTTTT.